The 6 T cell receptor beta chains listed next were all sequenced from one sample in a study of T cells after yellow fever vaccination. TCRdb used MiXCR to reprocess the 5' RACE reads, holding one entry per CDR3 protein. The sample records about 300,000 distinct CDR3 sequences, about 6.9% being singletons. The input for sequencing was PBMCs, taken about 49 days after the first yellow fever vaccination. The receptor source for this set is a man aged 18 to 35 who received the YFV17D yellow fever vaccine.

This clonotype was seen at least ten times. The chain has TRBV5-1 and TRBJ2-1, with 10 bases matching TRBD2. The CDR3 spans 15 residues. CDR1 and CDR2 (germline): SGHRS, YFSETQ. V lost 0 bases and J lost 6; bases outside the gene matches: 3. CDR3 nucleotides: TGCGCCAGCAGCTTGGGAACTAGCGGGGTCAATGAGCAGTTCTTC. Translation gives CASSLGTSGVNEQFF.

This clonotype was seen more than once but under ten times. The V gene is TRBV6-5, the J gene TRBJ1-1, with a weak D call TRBD1 (6 bases). CDR3 length: 12 amino acids. Germline V gives CDR1 MNHEY, CDR2 SVGAGI. V dropped 6 bases and J dropped 5 bases, with 10 bases sitting between them. CDR3 coding DNA: TGTGCCAGCAGACAGGGAAGGACTGAAGCTTTCTTT. This gives the protein CASRQGRTEAFF.

The rearrangement uses TRBV14 and TRBJ2-2; 7 bases are shared with TRBD2. The CDR3 loop spans 15 amino acids. V lost 1 base and J lost 3; bases outside the gene matches: 2. Germline V gene lookup returns CDR1 SGHDN and CDR2 FVKESK. The CDR3 protein is CASSQGLAYTGELFF. The CDR3 bases are TGTGCCAGCAGCCAAGGACTAGCCTACACCGGGGAGCTGTTTTTT. Looking up the rest from reference TRBV14 and TRBJ2-2 gives the full variable domain: EAGVTQFPSHSVIEKGQTVTLRCDPISGHDNLYWYRRVMGKEIKFLLHFVKESKQDESGMPNNRFLAERTGGTYSTLKVQPAELEDSGVYFCASSQGLAYTGELFFGEGSRLTVL.

This clonotype has at least ten counts. This rearrangement joins TRBV12-3 or TRBV12-4 to TRBJ2-1, with TRBD1 matching 9 bases. This CDR3 region has 15 residues. V dropped 6 bases and J dropped 4; count of bases not matched to a gene: 7. Here the CDR3 DNA reads TGTGCCAGCAGCTGGGGACAGGGTCCTTACAATGAGCAGTTCTTC. This translates into CASSWGQGPYNEQFF.

This clonotype was observed a few times. The chain carries TRBV5-1 and TRBJ1-2, with 11 positions matching TRBD1. The CDR3 sequence is 13 residues long. Per the germline V gene, CDR1 is SGHRS and CDR2 is YFSETQ. J lost 7 bases, V lost 7 bases, and 6 bases had no gene match. This chain's CDR3 is CASFSDRGLGYTF. For the CDR3, the DNA is TGCGCCAGCTTTTCGGACAGGGGGCTTGGCTACACCTTC. Variable domain in full (rest from reference TRBV5-1 and TRBJ1-2): KAGVTQTPRYLIKTRGQQVTLSCSPISGHRSVSWYQQTPGQGLQFLFEYFSETQRNKGNFPGRFSGRQFSNSRSEMNVSTLELGDSALYLCASFSDRGLGYTFGSGTRLTVV.

The rearrangement uses TRBV6-1 and TRBJ2-3; 7 nucleotides align to TRBD2. Germline CDR1 and CDR2: MNHNS and SASEGT. The CDR3 covers 13 residues. After removal of 6 bases from V and 3 bases from J, the junction contained 3 bases not matched to a gene. In DNA, the CDR3 is TGTGCCAGCAGGGGGACTACTACAGATACGCAGTATTTT. It translates to CASRGTTTDTQYF.